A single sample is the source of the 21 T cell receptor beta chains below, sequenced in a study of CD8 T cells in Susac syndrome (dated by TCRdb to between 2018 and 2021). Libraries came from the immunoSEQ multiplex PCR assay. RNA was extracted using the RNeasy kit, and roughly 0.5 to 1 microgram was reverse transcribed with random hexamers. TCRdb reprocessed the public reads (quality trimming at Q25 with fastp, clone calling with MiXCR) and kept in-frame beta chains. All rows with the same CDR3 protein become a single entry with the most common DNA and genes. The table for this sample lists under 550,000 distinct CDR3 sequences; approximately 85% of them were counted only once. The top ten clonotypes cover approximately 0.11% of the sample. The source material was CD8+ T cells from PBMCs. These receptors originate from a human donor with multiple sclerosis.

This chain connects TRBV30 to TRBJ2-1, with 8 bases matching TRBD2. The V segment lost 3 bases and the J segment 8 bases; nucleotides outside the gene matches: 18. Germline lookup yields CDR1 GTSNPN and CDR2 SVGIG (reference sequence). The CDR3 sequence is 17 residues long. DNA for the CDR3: TGTGCCTGGAGAGGCCCCCGGGAGGGGGGGGGATTGGATGAGCAGTTCTTC. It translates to CAWRGPREGGGLDEQFF.

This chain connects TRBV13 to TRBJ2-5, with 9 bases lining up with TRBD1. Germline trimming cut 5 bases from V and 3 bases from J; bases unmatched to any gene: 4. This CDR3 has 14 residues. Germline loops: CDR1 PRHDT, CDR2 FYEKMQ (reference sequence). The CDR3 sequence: CASSQGTGKETQYF. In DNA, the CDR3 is TGTGCCAGCAGCCAAGGGACAGGGAAAGAGACCCAGTACTTC.

The CDR3 loop reads CASSLEVGASRYNEQFF. CDR3 DNA sequence: TGTGCCAGCAGTTTAGAAGTTGGGGCTAGCAGATACAATGAGCAGTTCTTC. The chain couples TRBV12-3 or TRBV12-4 to TRBJ2-1, with D perhaps being TRBD1 or TRBD2 (5 bases each). V was cut by 1 base and J by 4 bases, with 17 bases left in between. This CDR3 region has 17 residues.

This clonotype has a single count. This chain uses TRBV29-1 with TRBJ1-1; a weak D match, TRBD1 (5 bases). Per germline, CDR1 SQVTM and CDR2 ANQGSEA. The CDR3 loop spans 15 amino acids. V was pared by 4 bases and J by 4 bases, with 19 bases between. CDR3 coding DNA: TGCAGCGTTGCGGGGATCCAGGGAAGGACCACTGAAGCTTTCTTT. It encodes CSVAGIQGRTTEAFF.

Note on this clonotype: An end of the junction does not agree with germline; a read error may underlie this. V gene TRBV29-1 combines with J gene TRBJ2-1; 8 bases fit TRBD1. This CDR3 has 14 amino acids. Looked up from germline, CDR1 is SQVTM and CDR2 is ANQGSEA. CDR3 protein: CSVIPGQDYNEQLF. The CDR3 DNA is TGCAGCGTGATACCGGGACAGGACTACAATGAGCAGCTCTTC.

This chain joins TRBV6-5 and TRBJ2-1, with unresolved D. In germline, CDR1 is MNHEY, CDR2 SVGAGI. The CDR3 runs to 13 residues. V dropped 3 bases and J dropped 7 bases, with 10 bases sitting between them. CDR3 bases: TGTGCCAGCAGTTATAGGGTTAGGAATGAGCAGTTCTTC. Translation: CASSYRVRNEQFF.

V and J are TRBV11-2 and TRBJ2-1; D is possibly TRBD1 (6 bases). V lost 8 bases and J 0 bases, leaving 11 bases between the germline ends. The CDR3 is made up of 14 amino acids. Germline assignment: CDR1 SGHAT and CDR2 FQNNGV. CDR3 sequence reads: CASGGLSSYNEQFF. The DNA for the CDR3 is TGTGCCAGCGGGGGCCTTAGCTCCTACAATGAGCAGTTCTTC. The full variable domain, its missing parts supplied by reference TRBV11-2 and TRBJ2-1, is EAGVAQSPRYKIIEKRQSVAFWCNPISGHATLYWYQQILGQGPKLLIQFQNNGVVDDSQLPKDRFSAERLKGVDSTLKIQPAKLEDSAVYLCASGGLSSYNEQFFGPGTRLTVL.

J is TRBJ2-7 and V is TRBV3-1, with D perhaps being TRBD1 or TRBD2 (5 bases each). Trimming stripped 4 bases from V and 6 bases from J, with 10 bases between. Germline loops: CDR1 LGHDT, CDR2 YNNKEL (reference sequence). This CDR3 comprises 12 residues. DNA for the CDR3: TGTGCCAGCAGCCCGGGGCAGCGCGAGCAGTACTTC. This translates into CASSPGQREQYF.

CDR3 bases: TGTGCCAGCAGCCCGGACTTAACCTACGAGCAGTACTTC. Amino acids: CASSPDLTYEQYF. The rearrangement uses TRBV7-9 and TRBJ2-7; D is perhaps TRBD2 (5 bases). This CDR3 has 13 residues. Germline V gene lookup returns CDR1 SEHNR and CDR2 FQNEAQ (reference sequence). Trimming removed 5 bases at V and 2 bases at J, with 10 bases between.

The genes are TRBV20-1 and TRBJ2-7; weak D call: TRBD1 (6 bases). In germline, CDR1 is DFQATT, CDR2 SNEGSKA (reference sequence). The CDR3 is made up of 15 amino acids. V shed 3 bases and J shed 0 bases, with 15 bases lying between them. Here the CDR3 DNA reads TGCAGTGCTAGCCTTCGACAGGTACCCTCCTACGAGCAGTACTTC. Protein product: CSASLRQVPSYEQYF.

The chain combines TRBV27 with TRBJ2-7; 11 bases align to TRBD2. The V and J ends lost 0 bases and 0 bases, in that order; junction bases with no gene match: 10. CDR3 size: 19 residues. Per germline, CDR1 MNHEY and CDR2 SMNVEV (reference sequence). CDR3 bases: TGTGCCAGCAGTTTATCGGGACTAGCGGAGAAACACTTCTCCTACGAGCAGTACTTC. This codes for CASSLSGLAEKHFSYEQYF.

The CDR3 DNA is TGTGCCTGGGCTATGGGGGACAGGGACCTCCACTATGGCTACACCTTC. Encoded protein: CAWAMGDRDLHYGYTF. The chain recombines TRBV30 with TRBJ1-2; 9 nucleotides match TRBD1. With 5 bases clipped from V and 3 bases from J, the junction kept 13 bases outside the gene matches. CDR3 size: 16 residues. Germline CDR1 is GTSNPN and CDR2 is SVGIG (reference sequence).

The CDR3 here is CRVRSDFSYEQYF. DNA for the CDR3: TGCAGAGTCCGATCGGACTTCTCCTACGAGCAGTACTTC. V gene TRBV29-1 combines with J gene TRBJ2-7; the D gene is possibly TRBD2 (5 bases). The CDR3 spans 13 residues. The germline V gene has CDR1 SQVTM and CDR2 ANQGSEA.

The CDR3: CSAREFASGTQYF. Written as DNA, the CDR3 is TGCAGTGCTAGGGAATTTGCTTCTGGGACCCAGTACTTC. The chain combines TRBV20-1 with TRBJ2-5; D is ambiguous. Germline CDR1 DFQATT, CDR2 SNEGSKA (reference sequence). V was shortened by 3 bases and J by 7 bases, with 15 bases between the two germline ends. This CDR3 spans 13 amino acids.

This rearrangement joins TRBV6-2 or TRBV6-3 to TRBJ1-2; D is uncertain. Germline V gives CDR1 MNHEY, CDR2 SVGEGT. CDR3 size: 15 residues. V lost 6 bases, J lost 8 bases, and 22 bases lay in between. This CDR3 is CASSHIQRERYGYTF. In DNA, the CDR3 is TGTGCCAGCAGCCATATTCAACGGGAGAGATACGGCTACACCTTC.

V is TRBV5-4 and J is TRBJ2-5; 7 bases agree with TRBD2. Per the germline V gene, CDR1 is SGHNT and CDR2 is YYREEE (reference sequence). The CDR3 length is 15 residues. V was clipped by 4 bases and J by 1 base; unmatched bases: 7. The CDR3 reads CASSNPPSGQETQYF. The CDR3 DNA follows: TGTGCCAGCAGCAACCCTCCTAGCGGCCAAGAGACCCAGTACTTC.

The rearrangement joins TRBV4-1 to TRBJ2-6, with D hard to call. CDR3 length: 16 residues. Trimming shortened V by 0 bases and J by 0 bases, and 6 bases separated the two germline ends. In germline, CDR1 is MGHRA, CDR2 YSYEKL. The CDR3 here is CASSQEMDSGANVLTF. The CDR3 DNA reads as TGCGCCAGCAGCCAAGAGATGGACTCTGGGGCCAACGTCCTGACTTTC.

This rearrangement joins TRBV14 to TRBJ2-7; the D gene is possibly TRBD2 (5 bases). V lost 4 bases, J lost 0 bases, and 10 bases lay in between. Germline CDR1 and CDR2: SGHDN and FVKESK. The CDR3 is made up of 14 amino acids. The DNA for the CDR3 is TGTGCCAGCAGCCCCCAGGAGGCCTCCTACGAGCAGTACTTC. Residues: CASSPQEASYEQYF.

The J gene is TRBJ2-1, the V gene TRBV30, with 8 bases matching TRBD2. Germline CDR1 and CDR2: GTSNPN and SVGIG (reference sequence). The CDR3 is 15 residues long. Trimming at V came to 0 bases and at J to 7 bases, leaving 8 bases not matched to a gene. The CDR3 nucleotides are TGTGCCTGGAGTGTGAGTAGCGGGGCGCGGAATGAGCAGTTCTTC. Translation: CAWSVSSGARNEQFF.

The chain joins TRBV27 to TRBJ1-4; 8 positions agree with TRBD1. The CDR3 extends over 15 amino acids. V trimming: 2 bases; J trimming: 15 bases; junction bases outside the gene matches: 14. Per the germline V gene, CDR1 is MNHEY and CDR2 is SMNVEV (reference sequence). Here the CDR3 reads CASSLSGQGRLNLFF. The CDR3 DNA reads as TGTGCCAGCAGTTTAAGCGGACAGGGCCGGTTAAATTTGTTTTTT.

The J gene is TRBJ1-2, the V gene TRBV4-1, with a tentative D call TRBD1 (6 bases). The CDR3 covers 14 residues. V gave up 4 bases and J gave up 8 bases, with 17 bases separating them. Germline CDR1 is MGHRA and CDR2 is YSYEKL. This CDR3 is CASSPPGHKEGYTF. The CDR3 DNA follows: TGCGCCAGCAGCCCACCGGGACACAAAGAGGGCTACACCTTC.